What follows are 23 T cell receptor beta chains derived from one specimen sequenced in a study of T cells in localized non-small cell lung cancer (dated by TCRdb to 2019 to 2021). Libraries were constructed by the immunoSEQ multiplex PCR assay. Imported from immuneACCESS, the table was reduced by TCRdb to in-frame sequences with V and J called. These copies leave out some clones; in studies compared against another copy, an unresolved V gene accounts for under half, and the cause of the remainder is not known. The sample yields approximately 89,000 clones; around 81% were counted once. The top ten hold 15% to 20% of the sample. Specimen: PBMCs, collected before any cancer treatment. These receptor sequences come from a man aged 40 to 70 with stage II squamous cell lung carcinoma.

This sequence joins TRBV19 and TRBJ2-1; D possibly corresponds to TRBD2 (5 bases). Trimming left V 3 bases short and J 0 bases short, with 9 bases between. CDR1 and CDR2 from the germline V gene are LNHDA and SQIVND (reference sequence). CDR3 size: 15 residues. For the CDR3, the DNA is TGTGCCAGTAGTATTAGCGAGAACTCCTACAATGAGCAGTTCTTC. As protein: CASSISENSYNEQFF.

DNA for the CDR3: TGCGCCAGCAGCCAGCCGGGTAAGAGACTAGCGGGGAGCTCCTACAATGAGCAGTTCTTC. Translating gives CASSQPGKRLAGSSYNEQFF. The chain couples TRBV5-1 to TRBJ2-1; the match to TRBD2 covers 11 bases. Germline V CDR1 and CDR2: SGHRS, YFSETQ. The CDR3 has 20 amino acids. V lost 4 bases, J lost 0 bases, and 15 bases stayed unmatched.

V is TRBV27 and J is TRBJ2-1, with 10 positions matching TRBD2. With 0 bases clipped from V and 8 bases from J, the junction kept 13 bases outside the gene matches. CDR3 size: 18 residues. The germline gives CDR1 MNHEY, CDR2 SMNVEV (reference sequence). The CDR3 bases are TGTGCCAGCAGTTTATCCTCTCGGCTAGCGGGAGTGTATCATGAGCAGTTCTTC. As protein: CASSLSSRLAGVYHEQFF.

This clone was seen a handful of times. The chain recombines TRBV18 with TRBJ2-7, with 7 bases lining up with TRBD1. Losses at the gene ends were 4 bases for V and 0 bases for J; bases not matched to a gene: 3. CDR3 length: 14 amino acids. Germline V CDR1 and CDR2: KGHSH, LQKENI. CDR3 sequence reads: CASSLGTVSYEQYF. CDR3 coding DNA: TGTGCCAGCTCACTTGGGACAGTCTCCTACGAGCAGTACTTC.

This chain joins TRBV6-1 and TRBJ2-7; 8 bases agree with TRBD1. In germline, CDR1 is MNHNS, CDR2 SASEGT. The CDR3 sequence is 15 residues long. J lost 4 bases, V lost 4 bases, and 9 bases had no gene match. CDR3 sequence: CASSVTGTGDYEQYF. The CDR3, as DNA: TGTGCCAGCAGTGTCACCGGGACAGGTGATTACGAGCAGTACTTC.

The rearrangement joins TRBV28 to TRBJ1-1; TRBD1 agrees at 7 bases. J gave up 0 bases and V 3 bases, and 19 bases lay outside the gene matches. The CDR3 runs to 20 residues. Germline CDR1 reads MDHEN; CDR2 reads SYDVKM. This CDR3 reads CASSFSHGTVSFPMNTEAFF. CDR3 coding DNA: TGTGCCAGCAGTTTCTCCCACGGGACAGTCTCCTTCCCCATGAACACTGAAGCTTTCTTT.

CDR3 in amino acids: CASRLQGYTEAFF. The CDR3 DNA is TGTGCCAGCAGACTTCAGGGTTACACTGAAGCTTTCTTT. V gene TRBV7-6 combines with J gene TRBJ1-1; possible D gene TRBD1, 5 bases. CDR3 length equals 13 residues. Trimming cost V 6 bases and J 3 bases, with 11 bases left between them. Germline CDR1 and CDR2: SGHVS and FNYEAQ. Variable domain in full (rest from reference TRBV7-6 and TRBJ1-1): GAGVSQSPRYKVTKRGQDVALRCDPISGHVSLYWYRQALGQGPEFLTYFNYEAQQDKSGLPNDRFSAERPEGSISTLTIQRTEQRDSAMYRCASRLQGYTEAFFGQGTRLTVV.

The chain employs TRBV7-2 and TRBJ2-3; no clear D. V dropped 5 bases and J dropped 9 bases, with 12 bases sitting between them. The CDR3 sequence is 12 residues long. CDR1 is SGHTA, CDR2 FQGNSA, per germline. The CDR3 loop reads CASSRSPHTQYF. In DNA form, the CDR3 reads TGTGCCAGCAGCCGAAGCCCACACACGCAGTATTTT.

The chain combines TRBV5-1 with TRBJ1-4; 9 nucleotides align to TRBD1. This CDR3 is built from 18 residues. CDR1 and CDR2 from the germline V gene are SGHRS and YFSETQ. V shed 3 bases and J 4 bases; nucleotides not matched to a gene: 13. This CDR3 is CASSYNPVRGQGNEKLFF. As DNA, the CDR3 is TGCGCCAGCAGCTATAACCCCGTCAGGGGACAGGGTAATGAAAAACTGTTTTTT.

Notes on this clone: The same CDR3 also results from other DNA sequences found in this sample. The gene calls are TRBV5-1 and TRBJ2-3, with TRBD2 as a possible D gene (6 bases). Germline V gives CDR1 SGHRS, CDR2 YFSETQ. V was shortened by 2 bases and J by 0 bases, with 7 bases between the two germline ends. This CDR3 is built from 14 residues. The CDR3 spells CASSLGGSTDTQYF. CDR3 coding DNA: TGCGCCAGCAGCTTAGGAGGGAGCACAGATACGCAGTATTTT.

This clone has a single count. In nucleotides, the CDR3 is TGTGCCAGCCGCCCGCCCGGGACAGGGGGCCCGCATCTTGGCTACACCTTC. Its protein product is CASRPPGTGGPHLGYTF. The chain has TRBV11-2 and TRBJ1-2, with TRBD1 matching 12 bases. V was clipped by 8 bases and J by 7 bases; unmatched bases: 17. Germline V gene lookup returns CDR1 SGHAT and CDR2 FQNNGV. There are 17 residues in the CDR3.

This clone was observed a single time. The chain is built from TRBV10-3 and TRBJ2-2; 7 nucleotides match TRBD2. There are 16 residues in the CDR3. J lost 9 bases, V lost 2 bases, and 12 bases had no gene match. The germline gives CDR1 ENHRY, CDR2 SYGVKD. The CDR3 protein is CAISEPGTGRNRELFF. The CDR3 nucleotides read TGTGCCATCAGTGAGCCCGGGACCGGGAGGAACCGGGAGCTGTTTTTT.

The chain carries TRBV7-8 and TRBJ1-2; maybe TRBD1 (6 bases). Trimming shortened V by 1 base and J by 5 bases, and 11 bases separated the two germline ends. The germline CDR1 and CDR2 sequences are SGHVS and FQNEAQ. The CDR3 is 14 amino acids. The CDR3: CASSLEQGRYGYTF. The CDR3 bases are TGTGCCAGCAGCTTAGAACAGGGAAGATATGGCTACACCTTC.

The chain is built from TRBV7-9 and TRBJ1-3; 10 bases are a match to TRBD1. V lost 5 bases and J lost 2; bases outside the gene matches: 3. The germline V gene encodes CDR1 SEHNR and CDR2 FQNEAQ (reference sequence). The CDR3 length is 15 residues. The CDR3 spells CASSSGQGAGNTIYF. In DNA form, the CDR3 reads TGTGCCAGCAGCAGTGGACAGGGGGCTGGAAACACCATATATTTT.

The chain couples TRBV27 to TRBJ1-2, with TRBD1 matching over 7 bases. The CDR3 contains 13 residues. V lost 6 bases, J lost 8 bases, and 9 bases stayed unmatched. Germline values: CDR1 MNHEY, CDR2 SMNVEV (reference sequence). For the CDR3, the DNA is TGTGCCAGCAGGCCGACAGGGACTAAGGGCTACACCTTC. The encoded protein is CASRPTGTKGYTF.

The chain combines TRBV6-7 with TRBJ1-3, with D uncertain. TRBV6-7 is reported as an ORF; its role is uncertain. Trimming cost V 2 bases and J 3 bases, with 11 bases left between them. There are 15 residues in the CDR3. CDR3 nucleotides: TGTGCCAGCAGTTACGCCTCGGTAGGTGGAAACACCATATATTTT. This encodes CASSYASVGGNTIYF.

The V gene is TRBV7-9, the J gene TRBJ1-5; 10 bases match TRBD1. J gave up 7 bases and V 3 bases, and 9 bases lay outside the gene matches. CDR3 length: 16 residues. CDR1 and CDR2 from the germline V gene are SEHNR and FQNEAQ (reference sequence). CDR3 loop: CASSFETGGLGQPQHF. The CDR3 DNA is TGTGCCAGCAGCTTCGAGACAGGGGGCCTTGGGCAGCCCCAGCATTTT.

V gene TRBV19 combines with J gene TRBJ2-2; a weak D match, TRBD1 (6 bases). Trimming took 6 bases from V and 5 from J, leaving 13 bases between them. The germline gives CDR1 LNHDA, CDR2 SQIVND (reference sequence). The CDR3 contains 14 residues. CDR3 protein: CASSKQGGTGELFF. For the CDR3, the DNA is TGTGCCAGTAGCAAACAGGGCGGTACCGGGGAGCTGTTTTTT. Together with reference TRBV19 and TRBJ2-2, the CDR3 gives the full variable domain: DGGITQSPKYLFRKEGQNVTLSCEQNLNHDAMYWYRQDPGQGLRLIYYSQIVNDFQKGDIAEGYSVSREKKESFPLTVTSAQKNPTAFYLCASSKQGGTGELFFGEGSRLTVL.

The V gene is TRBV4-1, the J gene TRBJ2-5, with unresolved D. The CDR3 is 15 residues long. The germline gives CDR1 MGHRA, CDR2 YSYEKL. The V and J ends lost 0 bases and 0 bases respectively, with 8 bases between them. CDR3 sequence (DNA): TGCGCCAGCAGCCAAGAATTCCATAACCAAGAGACCCAGTACTTC. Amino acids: CASSQEFHNQETQYF.

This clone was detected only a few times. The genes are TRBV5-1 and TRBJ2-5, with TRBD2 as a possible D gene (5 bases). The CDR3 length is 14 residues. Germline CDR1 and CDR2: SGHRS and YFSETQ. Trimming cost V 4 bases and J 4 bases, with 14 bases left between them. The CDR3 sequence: CASSRGELGETQYF. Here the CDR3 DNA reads TGCGCCAGCAGCCGAGGTGAACTAGGAGAGACCCAGTACTTC. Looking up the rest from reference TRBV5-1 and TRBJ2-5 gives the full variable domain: KAGVTQTPRYLIKTRGQQVTLSCSPISGHRSVSWYQQTPGQGLQFLFEYFSETQRNKGNFPGRFSGRQFSNSRSEMNVSTLELGDSALYLCASSRGELGETQYFGPGTRLLVL.

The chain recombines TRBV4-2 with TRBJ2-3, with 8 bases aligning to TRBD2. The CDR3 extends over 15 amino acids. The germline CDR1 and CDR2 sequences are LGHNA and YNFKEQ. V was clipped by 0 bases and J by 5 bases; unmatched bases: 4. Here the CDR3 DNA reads TGTGCCAGCAGCCAAGAGAGCGGGAGAGGAGATACGCAGTATTTT. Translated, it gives CASSQESGRGDTQYF.

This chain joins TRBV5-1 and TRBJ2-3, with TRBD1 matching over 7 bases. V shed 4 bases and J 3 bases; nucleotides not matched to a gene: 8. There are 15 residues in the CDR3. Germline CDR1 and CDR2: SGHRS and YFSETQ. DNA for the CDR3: TGCGCCAGCAGCCCCGACAGGGTCAGAACAGATACGCAGTATTTT. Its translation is CASSPDRVRTDTQYF.

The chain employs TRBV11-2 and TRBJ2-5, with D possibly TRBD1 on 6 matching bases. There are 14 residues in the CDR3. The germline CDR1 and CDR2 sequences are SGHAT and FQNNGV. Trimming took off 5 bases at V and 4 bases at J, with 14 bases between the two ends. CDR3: CASSPTGSGETQYF. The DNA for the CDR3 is TGTGCCAGCAGCCCAACAGGGTCGGGAGAGACCCAGTACTTC. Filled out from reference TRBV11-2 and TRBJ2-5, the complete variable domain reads EAGVAQSPRYKIIEKRQSVAFWCNPISGHATLYWYQQILGQGPKLLIQFQNNGVVDDSQLPKDRFSAERLKGVDSTLKIQPAKLEDSAVYLCASSPTGSGETQYFGPGTRLLVL.